The rows below give T cell receptor beta chains drawn from one sample of a study of blood T cells in healthy people across ages. From the 5' RACE reads, TCRdb called clonotypes with MiXCR, one entry per CDR3 protein. The sample has about 730,000 distinct CDR3 sequences; roughly 43% are singletons. The sequenced sample was blood. These receptors all stem from a woman in her sixties or seventies in good health. CDR3s include the opening cysteine and the closing phenylalanine or tryptophan.

TRBV29-1,CSVETTGAHYEQYF
TRBV25-1,CASSNSLQGRETQYF
TRBV18,CASSPSLRDQHEAFF
TRBV7-3,CASSLTGWQETQYF
TRBV20-1,CSAEYQETQYF
TRBV7-2,CASTPTGTSYEQYF
TRBV4-1,CASSQDSGAGVTYEQYF
TRBV20-1,CSATTGGLSYNEQFF
TRBV7-9,CASSSGTKNRAPGQPQHF
TRBV20-1,CSARDATTGAFATNEKLFF
TRBV5-4,CASSLWQPPYNEQFF
TRBV20-1,CSAKGTSGVYEQYF
TRBV6-2/TRBV6-3,CASSYNSGRAVTGELFF
TRBV29-1,CSVLDEGQGGYGYTF
TRBV28,CASSGTSELYEQFF
TRBV9,CASSVQGGGNSPLHF
TRBV3-1,CAIRSGLAGYHFKETQYF
TRBV25-1,CASSDQVPDTQYF
TRBV27,CASRMDRGTYNEQFF
TRBV9,CASSVVAGGLDEQFF
TRBV9,CASSKEASRAEQYF
TRBV29-1,CSVESGGNEQYF
TRBV29-1,CSAALVRDYNEQFF
TRBV6-2/TRBV6-3,CASSQDEGGVGTQYF
TRBV12-3/TRBV12-4,CASSFKAAADTQYF
TRBV14,CASSHAGGVDNEQFF
TRBV2,CATKPRLAGTNEQFF
TRBV6-1,CASTGDLRNEQFF
TRBV6-2/TRBV6-3,CASSSGGYGQAEQFF
TRBV18,CASSSLQGDTYNEQFF
TRBV10-2,CASSESATGRETQYF
TRBV6-2/TRBV6-3,CASSYTGTTDTQYF